This TCR beta chain was recovered during a study of shared clonotypes between healthy human individuals. Turning to the study itself: CD4 naive and CD4 memory each took three plates per donor, while CD8 naive took two and CD8 memory one. Study findings and constraints: Clonotype sharing across a few donors was observed for approximately 5% of naive CD4 clonotypes.

Each subset's genomic DNA was shared equally among a number of immunoSEQ plates. Sequencing used immunoSEQ multiplex PCR; TCRdb keeps in-frame clones, though not all of them. The sample holds a few hundred thousand clones, 95% to 98% seen once. Deletions cut 6 bases from V and 6 bases from J, with 32 bases between. Per the germline V gene, CDR1 is LNHDA and CDR2 is SQIVND (reference sequence). CDR3 length: 19 residues. On this clone: Its specificity is not known.

The J gene is TRBJ2-5, the V gene TRBV19, with D perhaps matching TRBD2 (6 bases). The sequence derives from a woman aged 30 to 39 in good health. Input material: naive CD4+ T cells sorted from blood. As to subset: CD45RA+ positively selected. CDR3 amino acids: CASSEEGGTLLGSSKTQYF. The CDR3 DNA reads as TGTGCCAGTAGCGAAGAGGGAGGTACCCTTTTGGGGAGCTCAAAGACCCAGTACTTC.